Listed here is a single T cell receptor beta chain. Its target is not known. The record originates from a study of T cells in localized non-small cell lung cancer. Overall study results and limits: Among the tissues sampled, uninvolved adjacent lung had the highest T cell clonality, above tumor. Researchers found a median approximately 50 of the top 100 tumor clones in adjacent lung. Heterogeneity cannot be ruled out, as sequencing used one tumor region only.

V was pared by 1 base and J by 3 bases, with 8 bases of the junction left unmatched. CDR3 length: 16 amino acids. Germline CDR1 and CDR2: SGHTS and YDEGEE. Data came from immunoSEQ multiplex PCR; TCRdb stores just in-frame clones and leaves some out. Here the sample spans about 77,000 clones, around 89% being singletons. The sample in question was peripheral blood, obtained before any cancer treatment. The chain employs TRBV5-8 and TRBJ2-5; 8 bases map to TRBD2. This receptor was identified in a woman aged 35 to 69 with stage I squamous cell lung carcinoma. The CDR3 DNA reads TGTGCCAGCAGCTTGTATCGGCGCGGGGGGAAAGAGACCCAGTACTTC. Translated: CASSLYRRGGKETQYF.